Described below is a single TCR beta chain sequence and its context. Its specificity is unknown. The study ran its PCR with 60 Vbeta and 13 Jbeta primers. Sequenced by immunoSEQ multiplex PCR; TCRdb stores in-frame clones only, minus some. Its table records 130,000 or so clones. The data were taken from a study of cytomegalovirus exposure and HLA in healthy donors. General observations from the study: The listing of roughly 160 TCR beta chains classed them as cytomegalovirus-associated.

Input material: PBMCs. The sequence was obtained from a woman in her late teens or twenties in good health and CMV-seronegative.

The CDR3 loop is CASSIWLAGVSDTQYF. In nucleotides, the CDR3 is TGTGCCAGTAGTATTTGGCTAGCGGGAGTGTCAGATACGCAGTATTTT. The V gene is TRBV19, the J gene TRBJ2-3; TRBD2 aligns across 10 bases. Germline V gives CDR1 LNHDA, CDR2 SQIVND (reference sequence). The CDR3 length is 16 residues. V shed 3 bases, J shed 4 bases, and the junction held 7 bases outside the gene matches.